Presented here are 7 T cell receptor beta chains from one specimen sequenced in a study of blood T cell repertoires in COVID-19. This table comes from immunoSEQ multiplex PCR, and its TCRdb copy is limited to in-frame clones, with some not included. The profile covers under 250,000 clones, with 70% to 90% appearing a single time and 9.5% to 13% taken by the ten largest. Sequencing was done on a sample of peripheral blood. The origin of the receptors is a man in his forties or fifties with COVID-19, enrolled during active disease.

The chain employs TRBV6-5 and TRBJ2-7; a weak D match, TRBD2 (6 bases). Trimming took off 6 bases at V and 5 bases at J, with 14 bases between the two ends. Per germline, CDR1 MNHEY and CDR2 SVGAGI. The CDR3 loop spans 13 amino acids. DNA of the CDR3: TGTGCCAGCAGGGGTCGGGGGTTAAACGAGCAGTACTTC. Amino acid sequence: CASRGRGLNEQYF.

This clone appeared a single time. The chain carries TRBV29-1 and TRBJ2-7; D is unresolved. This CDR3 is 15 amino acids long. The V gene's germline CDR1 is SQVTM and CDR2 ANQGSEA. Between the trimmed V and J ends, which lost 6 bases and 2 bases, there was a span of 20 bases. The CDR3 loop is CSVAMTHDNPYEQYF. The DNA of the CDR3 is TGCAGCGTGGCAATGACACACGACAATCCCTACGAGCAGTACTTC.

The gene calls are TRBV14 and TRBJ1-2, with no clear D. V lost 1 base, J lost 1 base, and 4 bases lay in between. This CDR3 region has 13 residues. Germline loops: CDR1 SGHDN, CDR2 FVKESK. The CDR3 loop reads CASSQVRNYGYTF. The CDR3 DNA reads TGTGCCAGCAGCCAAGTCCGTAACTATGGCTACACCTTC.

This clone was observed once. The V and J genes are TRBV5-4 and TRBJ2-7; weak D call: TRBD2 (7 bases). With 2 bases removed from V and 5 bases from J, the gap between germline ends came to 17 bases. Germline CDR1 SGHNT, CDR2 YYREEE (reference sequence). There are 15 residues in the CDR3. This chain's CDR3 is CASSFGGARIHEQYF. The CDR3 DNA sequence: TGTGCCAGCAGCTTTGGGGGGGCGCGTATCCACGAGCAGTACTTC.

This clone was seen a single time. The chain employs TRBV10-1 and TRBJ1-5; D remains unclear. V lost 2 bases and J lost 6, with 8 bases in between. Per germline, CDR1 WNHNN and CDR2 SYGVQD (reference sequence). The CDR3 length is 13 residues. CDR3 residues: CASSESFGQPQHF. CDR3 DNA: TGCGCCAGCAGTGAGAGCTTTGGTCAGCCCCAGCATTTT.

The V and J genes are TRBV7-3 and TRBJ1-2; 7 nucleotides align to TRBD1. The length of the CDR3 is 13 residues. CDR1 SGHTA and CDR2 FQGTGA come from the germline V gene. The V segment lost 3 bases and the J segment 3 bases; nucleotides outside the gene matches: 1. In DNA form, the CDR3 reads TGTGCCAGCAGCTTTGGGACAGACTATGGCTACACCTTC. It specifies CASSFGTDYGYTF.

The V and J genes are TRBV10-1 and TRBJ2-1; D is possibly TRBD2 (6 bases). Trimming pared 5 bases from V and 6 bases from J, leaving 17 bases between. CDR1 and CDR2 from the germline V gene are WNHNN and SYGVQD (reference sequence). The CDR3 runs 15 residues. CDR3 nucleotide sequence: TGCGCCAGCAGTCCACCCGGGAGTCGGATCAATGAGCAGTTCTTC. Protein sequence: CASSPPGSRINEQFF.